This entry features one TCR beta chain sequence. The sample originates from a study of T cell responses to AZD1222 COVID-19 vaccine. Repertoires were generated with immunoSEQ multiplex PCR, while TCRdb's copy carries only in-frame clones and drops some. This sample has 150,000 or so clones; roughly nine tenths occur once, and the top ten carry less than 3.5%. The CDR3 runs 14 residues. The V gene lost 2 bases and the J gene lost 5 bases, with 12 bases spanning the gap. Per the germline V gene, CDR1 is MNHEY and CDR2 is SVGEGT. The chain is built from TRBV6-2 or TRBV6-3 and TRBJ1-2; TRBD1 is a possible D gene (6 bases). Sample: peripheral blood, taken on day 0 of AZD1222 vaccination. This clonotype originated in an adult in good health. The chain's CDR3 is CASSYTDRRYGYTF. The CDR3 bases are TGTGCCAGCAGTTACACTGACAGGCGGTATGGCTACACCTTC.